This is a list of T cell receptor beta chains from one sample in a study of metastatic and nonmetastatic thyroid tumors. TCRdb called clones again from the PCR reads with MiXCR. Found here are around 5,400 clones, 33% of them singletons; the top ten hold 20% to 30%. Sequences were obtained from adjacent normal tissue. All receptors derive from a female donor with papillary thyroid cancer or a benign thyroid nodule (not recorded which). Some clones in this sample may be carry-over from other donors' samples. CDR3s include the opening cysteine and the closing phenylalanine or tryptophan. A D gene is named only where the DNA matches it firmly.

d_call j_call v_call cdr3_aa
NA TRBJ1-1 TRBV6-1 CASRPGSKNTEAFF
NA TRBJ1-5 TRBV7-2 CASSFGQGGQPQHF
NA TRBJ1-1 TRBV3-1 CASSPLGQNTEAFF
NA TRBJ1-5 TRBV20-1 CSASVEYSNQPQHF
TRBD1 TRBJ2-2 TRBV7-2 CASSPGTGLSGELFF
NA TRBJ1-2 TRBV6-1 CASSENFMEGYTF
TRBD1 TRBJ2-7 TRBV20-1 CSASTGTALYEQYF
TRBD1 TRBJ2-7 TRBV6-1 CASMDRLKVYQQYF
NA TRBJ2-7 TRBV20-1 CSARDGDYEQYF
NA TRBJ2-5 TRBV5-1 CASSFLAVQETQYF
NA TRBJ1-3 TRBV6-5 CASSLTRLSSGNTIYF
TRBD1 TRBJ1-1 TRBV28 CASSHRSTGGREAFF
NA TRBJ1-4 TRBV6-1 CASSPGIPNEKLFF
NA TRBJ1-2 TRBV28 CASTPPRGKPNYGYTF
TRBD1 TRBJ1-2 TRBV5-1 CASSYGQGAGYGYTF
NA TRBJ2-5 TRBV2 CASSVIETQYF
NA TRBJ1-6 TRBV5-1 CASSLESRGSSYNSPLHF
TRBD1 TRBJ1-2 TRBV12-3/TRBV12-4 CATGQAISYGYTF
NA TRBJ2-7 TRBV3-1 CASSQGVPSLAEQYF
NA TRBJ2-7 TRBV7-2 CASSSLFYEQYF
NA TRBJ2-1 TRBV7-3 CASSLKPTAYNEQFF
TRBD2 TRBJ2-5 TRBV20-1 CSARGTSAQETQYF
NA TRBJ2-2 TRBV6-4 CASSVTGLNTGELFF
NA TRBJ1-1 TRBV28 CASSRRREVTEAFF
NA TRBJ1-2 TRBV24-1 CATSDFGMNYGYTF
NA TRBJ1-2 TRBV5-5 CASGGSYGYTF
TRBD1 TRBJ2-3 TRBV6-4 CASSPHGTGGSDTQYF
NA TRBJ2-3 TRBV28 CASSRPRLAITDTQYF
NA TRBJ2-7 TRBV6-9 CASSYGGTRDEKHF
NA TRBJ1-2 TRBV30 CAWSVGFYGYTF
NA TRBJ1-5 TRBV7-2 CASSLDEPQHF
NA TRBJ2-7 TRBV11-2 CASSLLYEQYF